This passage covers 17 T cell receptor beta chains from one sample sequenced in a study of PD-1 blockade in classical Hodgkin lymphoma. This table comes from immunoSEQ multiplex PCR, and its TCRdb copy is limited to in-frame clones, with some not included. The data hold around 100,000 clones, with about nine tenths observed a single time. The time point: cycle 4 day 1 (C4D1), after five to seven weeks of nivolumab. Each patient's relapse followed autologous stem cell transplantation, and brentuximab vedotin exposure varied. This specimen consisted of peripheral blood mononuclear cells (PBMCs), obtained before the fourth cycle of nivolumab. Source of these receptors: a human donor with classical Hodgkin lymphoma.

The gene calls are TRBV19 and TRBJ2-7; 7 positions agree with TRBD1. Trimming cost V 2 bases and J 2 bases; bases outside gene matches: 3. CDR1 is LNHDA and CDR2 is SQIVND in the germline V gene (reference sequence). CDR3 size: 14 residues. CDR3 loop: CASSIYDRAYEQYF. The DNA for the CDR3 is TGTGCCAGTAGTATATATGACAGGGCCTACGAGCAGTACTTC.

The chain is built from TRBV19 and TRBJ2-3; a possible D gene is TRBD1 (7 bases). Trimming took 6 bases from V and 0 from J, leaving 16 bases between them. This CDR3 has 16 amino acids. Germline V gene sequence: CDR1 LNHDA, CDR2 SQIVND (reference sequence). DNA for the CDR3: TGTGCCAGTAGCCGGGAGTGGGGACAGAGCACAGATACGCAGTATTTT. Protein: CASSREWGQSTDTQYF.

The V and J genes are TRBV27 and TRBJ2-7, with a possible D match to TRBD1 (6 bases). The CDR3 contains 15 residues. Germline V CDR1 and CDR2: MNHEY, SMNVEV (reference sequence). The CDR3 region has the DNA TGTGCAACGGCCAGGGGTGAATATTCTTCCTACGAGCAGTACTTC. Its protein product is CATARGEYSSYEQYF.

The chain recombines TRBV2 with TRBJ2-5; D assignment may be TRBD1 or TRBD2 (5 bases each). Trimming took off 6 bases at V and 5 bases at J, with 10 bases between the two ends. The CDR3 loop spans 12 amino acids. The germline CDR1 and CDR2 sequences are SNHLY and FYNNEI. The CDR3 bases are TGTGCCAGCAGGGTGTGGGGGGAGACCCAGTACTTC. It is translated as CASRVWGETQYF.

V and J are TRBV18 and TRBJ2-3, with 7 bases matching TRBD1. Losses at the gene ends were 2 bases for V and 2 bases for J; bases not matched to a gene: 7. The germline CDR1 and CDR2 sequences are KGHSH and LQKENI. CDR3 size: 16 residues. CDR3 nucleotides: TGTGCCAGCTCACCAAGGACAGGCGAAAACACAGATACGCAGTATTTT. Protein: CASSPRTGENTDTQYF.

The V and J genes are TRBV6-5 and TRBJ1-3, with no clear D. V lost 1 base, J lost 0 bases, and 4 bases lay in between. Germline V gives CDR1 MNHEY, CDR2 SVGAGI. The CDR3 runs to 14 residues. CDR3 amino acids: CASSYYNSGNTIYF. As DNA, the CDR3 is TGTGCCAGCAGTTACTACAACTCTGGAAACACCATATATTTT.

V gene TRBV29-1 combines with J gene TRBJ2-5; 12 nucleotides line up with TRBD2. Trimming at V came to 4 bases and at J to 5 bases, leaving 2 bases not matched to a gene. The CDR3 covers 13 residues. Germline CDR1 reads SQVTM; CDR2 reads ANQGSEA. CDR3 bases: TGCAGCGTTGGGACTAGCGGGGTGGAGACCCAGTACTTC. Its protein product is CSVGTSGVETQYF. The full variable domain, completed using reference TRBV29-1 and TRBJ2-5, is SAVISQKPSRDICQRGTSLTIQCQVDSQVTMMFWYRQQPGQSLTLIATANQGSEATYESGFVIDKFPISRPNLTFSTLTVSNMSPEDSSIYLCSVGTSGVETQYFGPGTRLLVL.

V and J are TRBV7-8 and TRBJ2-3; D is undetermined. The germline CDR1 and CDR2 sequences are SGHVS and FQNEAQ. The CDR3 length is 14 residues. Trimming took 0 bases from V and 0 from J, leaving 4 bases between them. CDR3 amino acids: CASSLAGSTDTQYF. The CDR3 coding sequence is TGTGCCAGCAGCTTAGCGGGGAGCACAGATACGCAGTATTTT.

The chain employs TRBV18 and TRBJ1-2; 7 bases are a match to TRBD1. V was pared by 0 bases and J by 4 bases, with 8 bases of the junction left unmatched. The germline gives CDR1 KGHSH, CDR2 LQKENI. This CDR3 region has 16 residues. CDR3 sequence (DNA): TGTGCCAGCTCACCACCGCCGTCAGGGGGGGCCTATGGCTACACCTTC. Translation: CASSPPPSGGAYGYTF.

The J gene is TRBJ1-4, the V gene TRBV19; D perhaps matches TRBD1 (5 bases). This CDR3 contains 14 residues. The V gene lost 2 bases and the J gene lost 4 bases, with 8 bases spanning the gap. The germline gives CDR1 LNHDA, CDR2 SQIVND (reference sequence). CDR3 coding DNA: TGTGCCAGTAGTATATGGGGCCTTAATGAAAAACTGTTTTTT. This gives the protein CASSIWGLNEKLFF.

This chain links TRBV20-1 with TRBJ1-1; D possibly corresponds to TRBD1 (6 bases). Trimming shortened V by 3 bases and J by 11 bases, and 10 bases separated the two germline ends. CDR1 is DFQATT, CDR2 SNEGSKA, per germline (reference sequence). This CDR3 contains 10 residues. The CDR3 spells CSASQGRAFF. In nucleotides, the CDR3 is TGCAGTGCTAGCCAGGGGAGGGCTTTCTTT.

The CDR3 DNA reads TGTGCCAGTACCTCAGGGGTCTACCTTTCGGAGCCCCAGCATTTT. This sequence encodes CASTSGVYLSEPQHF. The chain combines TRBV19 with TRBJ1-5; a weak D match, TRBD1 (6 bases). V lost 7 bases and J 8 bases, leaving 21 bases between the germline ends. The CDR3 runs to 15 residues. Per germline, CDR1 LNHDA and CDR2 SQIVND (reference sequence). Combining the CDR3 with reference TRBV19 and TRBJ1-5 gives the whole variable domain DGGITQSPKYLFRKEGQNVTLSCEQNLNHDAMYWYRQDPGQGLRLIYYSQIVNDFQKGDIAEGYSVSREKKESFPLTVTSAQKNPTAFYLCASTSGVYLSEPQHFGDGTRLSIL.

This rearrangement joins TRBV7-2 to TRBJ2-4; D remains ambiguous. The ends were cut back, 1 base at V and 9 bases at J, with 7 bases in the middle. CDR3 length: 12 residues. Per the germline V gene, CDR1 is SGHTA and CDR2 is FQGNSA. CDR3: CASSLDVSIQYF. DNA of the CDR3: TGTGCCAGCAGCTTAGACGTAAGCATTCAGTACTTC.

The chain employs TRBV11-2 and TRBJ2-1, with a tentative D call TRBD2 (5 bases). V was cut by 4 bases and J by 1 base, with 8 bases left in between. The CDR3 extends over 14 amino acids. CDR1 is SGHAT, CDR2 FQNNGV, per germline. CDR3 amino acids: CASSSTGSYNEQFF. The DNA of the CDR3 is TGTGCCAGCAGCTCCACGGGATCCTACAATGAGCAGTTCTTC.

The V gene is TRBV6-1, the J gene TRBJ1-2; TRBD1 is a possible D gene (5 bases). CDR3 size: 14 residues. Trimming shortened V by 4 bases and J by 7 bases, and 16 bases separated the two germline ends. Germline V CDR1 and CDR2: MNHNS, SASEGT. CDR3 in DNA: TGTGCCAGCAGTGGGGGCCAGGAGTCGTTTGGCTACACCTTC. Translating it yields CASSGGQESFGYTF.

The chain recombines TRBV4-3 with TRBJ1-4; D may be TRBD1 (6 bases). The V and J ends lost 3 bases and 4 bases respectively, with 12 bases between them. Germline lookup yields CDR1 LGHNA and CDR2 YSLEER. CDR3 size: 15 residues. The CDR3 here is CASSQRDTHNEKLFF. For the CDR3, the DNA is TGCGCCAGCAGCCAGCGGGACACTCATAATGAAAAACTGTTTTTT.

This chain links TRBV6-1 with TRBJ1-6; D is uncertain. With 7 bases removed from V and 7 bases from J, the gap between germline ends came to 17 bases. Germline V gene data show CDR1 as MNHNS and CDR2 as SASEGT. The CDR3 length is 15 residues. Here the CDR3 DNA reads TGTGCCAGCACCGATAGAGGCAGAATCAATTCACCCCTCCACTTT. Its translation: CASTDRGRINSPLHF.